The 16 T cell receptor beta chains presented below share a single source sample, sequenced in a study of blood T cell repertoires in COVID-19. The assay was immunoSEQ multiplex PCR, and TCRdb's table has in-frame clones only and misses some. Of tens of thousands of clones listed, roughly four fifths are singletons. Sequencing input: peripheral blood. The receptors stem from a man aged 50-59 years with active or convalescent COVID-19.

This rearrangement joins TRBV7-8 to TRBJ2-2, with 7 bases aligning to TRBD1. V lost 2 bases, J lost 4 bases, and 10 bases stayed unmatched. The length of the CDR3 is 17 residues. Germline-derived CDR1 and CDR2 are SGHVS and FQNEAQ. The CDR3: CASSLRDVQGSTGELFF. The CDR3 bases are TGTGCCAGCAGCTTACGAGATGTACAGGGGTCCACCGGGGAGCTGTTTTTT.

The chain employs TRBV6-5 and TRBJ1-1; possibly TRBD1 for D (5 bases). Germline V gene lookup returns CDR1 MNHEY and CDR2 SVGAGI. V was clipped by 2 bases and J by 8 bases, with 9 bases between them. There are 12 residues in the CDR3. Written as DNA, the CDR3 is TGTGCCAGCAGTTACCGCAGGGAAGAAGCTTTCTTT. This encodes CASSYRREEAFF.

V and J are TRBV5-4 and TRBJ1-3; D is undetermined. CDR1 SGHNT and CDR2 YYREEE come from the germline V gene (reference sequence). The CDR3 contains 13 residues. Between the trimmed V and J ends, which lost 4 bases and 0 bases, there was a span of 5 bases. The CDR3 here is CASSPGSGNTIYF. For the CDR3, the DNA is TGTGCCAGCAGCCCGGGCTCTGGAAACACCATATATTTT.

The V call is TRBV4-2, the J call TRBJ2-5, with no clear D. CDR3 length equals 12 residues. Germline V gene sequence: CDR1 LGHNA, CDR2 YNFKEQ. Trimming left V 4 bases short and J 2 bases short, with 5 bases between. CDR3 loop: CASSPGQETQYF. In nucleotides, the CDR3 is TGTGCCAGCAGCCCCGGTCAAGAGACCCAGTACTTC.

V usage is TRBV5-6 and J usage is TRBJ2-1, with D possibly being TRBD2 (5 bases). V was cut by 4 bases and J by 5 bases, with 13 bases left in between. Per the germline V gene, CDR1 is SGHDT and CDR2 is YYEEEE. This CDR3 is 14 amino acids long. CDR3 sequence (DNA): TGTGCCAGCAGCCATCCACCCGGGGACAATGAGCAGTTCTTC. Translated, it gives CASSHPPGDNEQFF. Variable domain in full (rest from reference TRBV5-6 and TRBJ2-1): DAGVTQSPTHLIKTRGQQVTLRCSPKSGHDTVSWYQQALGQGPQFIFQYYEEEERQRGNFPDRFSGHQFPNYSSELNVNALLLGDSALYLCASSHPPGDNEQFFGPGTRLTVL.

Here the CDR3 DNA reads TGCGCCAGCAGCTTGGAGGGACAGTTGAATCAGCCCCAGCATTTT. This sequence encodes CASSLEGQLNQPQHF. V is TRBV5-1 and J is TRBJ1-5, with TRBD1 matching 7 bases. CDR3 length equals 15 residues. The trim removed 0 bases at V and 4 bases at J, leaving 4 bases unmatched. The germline V gene has CDR1 SGHRS and CDR2 YFSETQ.

This clone was recorded only once. The chain combines TRBV10-3 with TRBJ2-5, with D unresolved. This CDR3 region has 13 residues. Germline loops: CDR1 ENHRY, CDR2 SYGVKD. V was clipped by 3 bases and J by 2 bases, with 7 bases between them. CDR3 sequence: CAISDRLQETQYF. The CDR3 coding sequence is TGTGCCATCAGTGATCGACTTCAAGAGACCCAGTACTTC.

CDR3 amino acids: CASSFGTGGFSHSYEQYF. CDR3 nucleotide sequence: TGTGCCAGCAGCTTTGGGACAGGGGGCTTTTCTCATTCCTACGAGCAGTACTTC. The V call is TRBV9, the J call TRBJ2-7, with 12 positions matching TRBD1. Germline V CDR1 and CDR2: SGDLS, YYNGEE. The CDR3 contains 18 residues. V shed 4 bases and J 1 base; nucleotides not matched to a gene: 12.

The chain recombines TRBV2 with TRBJ2-5; weak D call: TRBD1 (7 bases). The CDR3 runs 13 residues. Germline lookup yields CDR1 SNHLY and CDR2 FYNNEI. Trimming shortened V by 6 bases and J by 7 bases, and 15 bases separated the two germline ends. The CDR3 DNA follows: TGTGCCAGCAGGGGGGGACAGTTGGGGACCCAGTACTTC. This sequence encodes CASRGGQLGTQYF.

The chain carries TRBV7-2 and TRBJ2-5; 14 positions agree with TRBD2. The germline V gene encodes CDR1 SGHTA and CDR2 FQGNSA. V trimming: 5 bases; J trimming: 2 bases; junction bases outside the gene matches: 4. This CDR3 has 16 residues. The CDR3 loop reads CASSDGLAGGQETQYF. The CDR3 DNA sequence: TGTGCCAGCAGCGACGGACTAGCGGGGGGTCAAGAGACCCAGTACTTC.

This clone was detected only once. In nucleotides, the CDR3 is TGTGCCAGCAGTTCTCACCTAGCGGGGGGGGAGACCCAGTACTTC. Protein product: CASSSHLAGGETQYF. This chain connects TRBV28 to TRBJ2-5; TRBD2 aligns across 12 bases. The CDR3 consists of 15 residues. Germline V gives CDR1 MDHEN, CDR2 SYDVKM. Unmatched junction bases numbered 5, after V lost 4 bases and J lost 5 bases.

The chain couples TRBV5-1 to TRBJ1-1; 11 positions agree with TRBD1. Germline CDR1 is SGHRS and CDR2 is YFSETQ. The length of the CDR3 is 13 residues. V was clipped by 6 bases and J by 6 bases; unmatched bases: 4. This chain's CDR3 is CASTWGQGAEAFF. The CDR3 DNA is TGCGCCAGCACATGGGGACAGGGGGCTGAAGCTTTCTTT.

The chain is built from TRBV19 and TRBJ2-7; D is possibly TRBD2 (6 bases). This CDR3 comprises 14 residues. Trimming shortened V by 1 base and J by 2 bases, and 9 bases separated the two germline ends. Germline-derived CDR1 and CDR2 are LNHDA and SQIVND (reference sequence). CDR3 amino acids: CASSIGGVTYEQYF. The CDR3 DNA reads TGTGCCAGTAGTATAGGGGGGGTCACCTACGAGCAGTACTTC.

This chain joins TRBV11-3 and TRBJ2-7, with D possibly matching TRBD1 (5 bases). Trimming took 2 bases from V and 2 from J, leaving 13 bases between them. Germline V gene sequence: CDR1 SGHNT, CDR2 YENEEA. There are 15 residues in the CDR3. CDR3 residues: CASSLRSGITYEQYF. CDR3 nucleotides: TGTGCCAGCAGCTTACGGTCAGGGATAACCTACGAGCAGTACTTC.

The V and J genes are TRBV19 and TRBJ1-5; D might be TRBD1 (5 bases). V lost 6 bases and J lost 2, with 17 bases in between. The CDR3 contains 16 residues. Germline V gives CDR1 LNHDA, CDR2 SQIVND (reference sequence). This chain's CDR3 is CASSFDSPGGNQPQHF. CDR3 bases: TGTGCCAGTAGCTTCGACAGCCCGGGTGGCAATCAGCCCCAGCATTTT.

DNA of the CDR3: TGTGCCAGCAGCTTATCAACTAGTCAAGATACGCAGTATTTT. This gives the protein CASSLSTSQDTQYF. The chain recombines TRBV7-6 with TRBJ2-3; TRBD2 is a possible D gene (5 bases). CDR1 is SGHVS and CDR2 is FNYEAQ in the germline V gene. The CDR3 has 14 amino acids. V was cut by 2 bases and J by 5 bases, with 11 bases left in between.